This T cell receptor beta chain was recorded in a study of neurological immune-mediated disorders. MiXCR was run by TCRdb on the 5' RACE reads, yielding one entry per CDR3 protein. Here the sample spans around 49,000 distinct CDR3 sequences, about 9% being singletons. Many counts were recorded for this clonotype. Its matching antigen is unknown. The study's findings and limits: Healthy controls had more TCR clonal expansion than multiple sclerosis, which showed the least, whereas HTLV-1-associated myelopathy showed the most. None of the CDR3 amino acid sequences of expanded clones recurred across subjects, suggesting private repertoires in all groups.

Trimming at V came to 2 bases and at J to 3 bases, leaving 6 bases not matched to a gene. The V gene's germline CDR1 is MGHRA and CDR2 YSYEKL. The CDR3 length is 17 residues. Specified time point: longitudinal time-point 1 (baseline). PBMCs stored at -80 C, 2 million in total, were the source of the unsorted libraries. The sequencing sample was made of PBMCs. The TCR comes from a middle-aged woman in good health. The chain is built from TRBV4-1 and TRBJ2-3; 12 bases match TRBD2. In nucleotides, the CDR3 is TGCGCCAGCAGCCAACGTGGGCTAGCGGGGGGGACAGATACGCAGTATTTT. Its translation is CASSQRGLAGGTDTQYF.